The entry below gives a single TCR beta chain sequence along with its context. The data are from a study of PD-L1 blockade in urothelial cancer. Across the whole study: Individuals in the cohort had been given 0 to 3 earlier chemotherapy regimens. Blood was tested 3 weeks (second dose) and 6 weeks into treatment.

The data were produced by immunoSEQ multiplex PCR, yet TCRdb's version contains in-frame clones alone and is incomplete. The repertoire includes fewer than 35,000 clones, 80% to 85% of them detected once, and about 2.1% sits in the top ten. Patients had locally advanced or metastatic urothelial carcinoma. The ends lost 4 bases at V and 0 bases at J; junction bases unmatched: 2. The CDR3 loop spans 15 amino acids. Germline CDR1 and CDR2: MNHEY and SVGAGI. The sequences come from PBMCs, collected around atezolizumab (anti-PD-L1) treatment. The clonotype was recovered from a man in his forties or fifties with urothelial cancer. The chain joins TRBV6-5 to TRBJ2-7; 11 nucleotides agree with TRBD1. CDR3 in DNA: TGTGCCAGCAGTTCAGGGACAGGGGGCTCCTACGAGCAGTACGTC. Protein: CASSSGTGGSYEQYV.